A selection of T cell receptor beta chains follows, all from one sample in a study of cytomegalovirus exposure and HLA in healthy donors. Libraries were prepared by immunoSEQ multiplex PCR; TCRdb keeps only in-frame clonotypes and omits some of them. The sample records under 200,000 clones, about three quarters being singletons. The sequenced material came from PBMCs. The origin of the receptors is a woman in her thirties or forties in good health and CMV-seronegative. The CDR3 runs from the conserved cysteine through the conserved F or W. A D gene is named only where the DNA matches it firmly. Size is omitted from some rows. Given values are once, few, many or a class for expanded clones.

TRBJ1-4,TRBV6-1,.,16,.,TGTGCCAGCAGTGAAGGTTACAGGGAGGGATCAGAAAAACTGTTTTTT,CASSEGYREGSEKLFF
TRBJ2-2,TRBV4-2,.,17,.,TGTGCCAGCAGCCAAGGATCGGTACAGGTCGGCACCGGGGAGCTGTTTTTT,CASSQGSVQVGTGELFF
TRBJ1-1,TRBV2,.,14,.,TGTGCCAGCCAGGGACTGAGAACCCGCACTGAAGCTTTCTTT,CASQGLRTRTEAFF
TRBJ1-2,TRBV6-6,.,12,.,TGTGCCAGCAGTTTGGACAGTTATGGCTACACCTTC,CASSLDSYGYTF
TRBJ1-1,TRBV11-2,.,13,.,TGTGCCAGCAGCTTAGTTAGTTCCACTGAAGCTTTCTTT,CASSLVSSTEAFF
TRBJ1-3,TRBV5-4,.,14,.,TGTGCCAGCAGCTGGGGGACTTCTGGAAACACCATATATTTT,CASSWGTSGNTIYF
TRBJ1-1,TRBV2,.,15,.,TGTGCCAGCATTCCCGCGAGGGGGATCGACACTGAAGCTTTCTTT,CASIPARGIDTEAFF
TRBJ1-2,TRBV5-4,TRBD1,14,once,TGTGCCAGCAGCTTAGGACAGGGGGCGATTGGCTACACCTTC,CASSLGQGAIGYTF
TRBJ1-5,TRBV2,TRBD1,17,.,TGTGCCAGCACCGGGGCCGGGACAGGGGTCGGCAATCAGCCCCAGCATTTT,CASTGAGTGVGNQPQHF
TRBJ1-6,TRBV2,.,14,once,TGTGCCAGCAGTAGGCCGGGTCCCACGGTAACCCTCCACTTT,CASSRPGPTVTLHF
TRBJ1-2,TRBV11-2,TRBD1,15,.,TGTGCCAGCAGCGGAGGACAGGGATGGGGGGATGGCTACACCTTC,CASSGGQGWGDGYTF
TRBJ1-6,TRBV11-2,TRBD1,15,.,TGTGCCAGCAGCTCGATCAGGGGGGATAGTTCACCCCTCCACTTT,CASSSIRGDSSPLHF
TRBJ2-7,TRBV5-8,TRBD1,17,.,TGTGCCAGCAGCCGGGACAGGGGGCAGCGTAAGGGAAGCGAGCAGTACTTC,CASSRDRGQRKGSEQYF
TRBJ2-1,TRBV29-1,TRBD2,14,.,TGCAGCGTTACACCGGGACTAGCGGGAAATGAGCAGTTCTTC,CSVTPGLAGNEQFF
TRBJ2-1,TRBV5-1,TRBD1,15,.,TGCGCCAGCAGCGGGACAGATAGCTCCTACAATGAGCAGTTCTTC,CASSGTDSSYNEQFF
TRBJ2-5,TRBV29-1,TRBD2,15,.,TGCAGCGTGGGGGATTCCAGGCTAGCGGTGCAGACCCAGTACTTC,CSVGDSRLAVQTQYF
TRBJ2-1,TRBV6-1,.,15,.,TGTGCCAGCACCGAAGACAGGAGCTCCTACAATGAGCAGTTCTTC,CASTEDRSSYNEQFF
TRBJ1-4,TRBV10-3,.,12,.,TGTGCCATTTCACCCGGTAATGAAAAACTGTTTTTT,CAISPGNEKLFF
TRBJ1-2,TRBV9,.,15,.,TGTGCCAGCAGCAACGACAATCTGGGGGGAGGAGGCTACACCTTC,CASSNDNLGGGGYTF
TRBJ1-2,TRBV27,.,13,.,TGTGCCAGCAGCGGCGGGGGACTCTACGGCTACACCTTC,CASSGGGLYGYTF
TRBJ2-3,TRBV5-1,.,15,.,TGCGCCAGCAGCTTACAGGCGGTTGACACAGATACGCAGTATTTT,CASSLQAVDTDTQYF
TRBJ1-3,TRBV19,.,17,.,TGTGCCAGTAGTATTTCCCGGTCGGGTGCCTCTGGAAACACCATATATTTT,CASSISRSGASGNTIYF
TRBJ2-7,TRBV2,TRBD1,14,.,TGTGCCACCGACAGGGGGCGGTTGCGGAACGAGCAGTACTTC,CATDRGRLRNEQYF
TRBJ2-1,TRBV9,TRBD2,17,.,TGTGCCAGCAGCGCCCGGGGTGGTAGCGGGGGCGCGAATGAGCAGTTCTTC,CASSARGGSGGANEQFF
TRBJ1-4,TRBV4-1,.,17,few,TGCGCCAGCAGCCAAAGCTCAACCGGGACAAGAGATGAAAAACTGTTTTTT,CASSQSSTGTRDEKLFF
TRBJ1-2,TRBV5-4,.,17,.,TGTGCCAGCAGCCAACAGGATTCCTTCGACTTCGCGTATGGCTACACCTTC,CASSQQDSFDFAYGYTF
TRBJ1-4,TRBV7-9,.,12,.,TGTGCCAGCAGGCCGGGGGATGAAAAACTGTTTTTT,CASRPGDEKLFF
TRBJ2-1,TRBV9,TRBD2,14,.,TGTGCCAGCAGCGTCCCTAGCGGGGGGGGCGAGCAGTTCTTC,CASSVPSGGGEQFF
TRBJ2-3,TRBV7-9,TRBD2,16,.,TGTGCCAGCAGCTTAGAAGGCGGGGGGTCAGCAGATACGCAGTATTTT,CASSLEGGGSADTQYF
TRBJ1-2,TRBV19,TRBD1,14,.,TGTGCCAGTAGTGAACAGGGGAAGGTGAGGGGCTACACCTTC,CASSEQGKVRGYTF
TRBJ1-1,TRBV6-5,.,13,.,TGTGCCAGCTTCATACGTTCGGGGACTGAAGCTTTCTTT,CASFIRSGTEAFF
TRBJ2-3,TRBV5-1,TRBD2,14,.,TGCGCCAGCAGCTTGGACGGGAGGACAGATACGCAGTATTTT,CASSLDGRTDTQYF
TRBJ2-1,TRBV6-4,.,15,few,TGTGCCAGCAGTGACTCTGCGGGGACCAAAGATGAGCAGTTCTTC,CASSDSAGTKDEQFF
TRBJ2-7,TRBV11-2,.,14,.,TGTGCCAGCAGCTTAGGGGGGGACGGCTACGAGCAGTACTTC,CASSLGGDGYEQYF
TRBJ1-1,TRBV15,.,16,.,TGTGCCACCAGCAGAGCTGTCGGAGGGGCCCAGACTGAAGCTTTCTTT,CATSRAVGGAQTEAFF
TRBJ2-3,TRBV9,TRBD2,16,.,TGTGCCAGCAGCGTAGTTGGCGGGGGGGCGGCAGATACGCAGTATTTT,CASSVVGGGAADTQYF
TRBJ1-6,TRBV11-2,TRBD1,15,.,TGTGCCAGCAGCTCACTGGAGGACAGGGATTCACCCCTCCACTTT,CASSSLEDRDSPLHF
TRBJ1-1,TRBV5-6,TRBD1,15,few,TGTGCCAGCAGCGGGAGGACAGGCTGGAACACTGAAGCTTTCTTT,CASSGRTGWNTEAFF
TRBJ2-7,TRBV5-1,.,13,.,TGCGCCAGCAGCTTGACAGGTAGCTACGAGCAGTACTTC,CASSLTGSYEQYF
TRBJ2-2,TRBV4-1,TRBD2,17,.,TGCGCCAGCAGCCAGGCTTTAGCGGGGGGCCGGGCCGGGGAGCTGTTTTTT,CASSQALAGGRAGELFF
TRBJ2-1,TRBV10-1,TRBD2,15,.,TGCGCCAGCAGTGATACTAGCGGGGGGAGGGATGAGCAGTTCTTC,CASSDTSGGRDEQFF
TRBJ2-3,TRBV2,.,15,few,TGTGCCAGCAGTGGTCGTCGGGGGATTACAGATACGCAGTATTTT,CASSGRRGITDTQYF
TRBJ1-4,TRBV19,TRBD1,17,.,TGTGCCAGTAGTATCCCCGGACAGGGCAGGGCTAATGAAAAACTGTTTTTT,CASSIPGQGRANEKLFF
TRBJ2-1,TRBV4-1,.,16,few,TGCGCCAGCAGCCCGTCCCCAGGATTCGCCTACAATGAGCAGTTCTTC,CASSPSPGFAYNEQFF
TRBJ1-1,TRBV29-1,.,13,.,TGCAGCGGGGGGCCTCAGTTCAATGGCGGAGCTTTCTTT,CSGGPQFNGGAFF
TRBJ1-4,TRBV13,TRBD1,14,.,TGTGCCAGCAGCCTGAGACAGGGGATTGAAAAACTGTTTTTT,CASSLRQGIEKLFF
TRBJ2-4,TRBV15,.,17,.,TGTGCCACCAGCAGAGATTTGGGGGGAGGCGCCAAAAACATTCAGTACTTC,CATSRDLGGGAKNIQYF
TRBJ2-7,TRBV5-4,TRBD2,15,.,TGTGCCAGCAGCCTAGGGACTAGCGGGGTATACGAGCAGTACTTC,CASSLGTSGVYEQYF